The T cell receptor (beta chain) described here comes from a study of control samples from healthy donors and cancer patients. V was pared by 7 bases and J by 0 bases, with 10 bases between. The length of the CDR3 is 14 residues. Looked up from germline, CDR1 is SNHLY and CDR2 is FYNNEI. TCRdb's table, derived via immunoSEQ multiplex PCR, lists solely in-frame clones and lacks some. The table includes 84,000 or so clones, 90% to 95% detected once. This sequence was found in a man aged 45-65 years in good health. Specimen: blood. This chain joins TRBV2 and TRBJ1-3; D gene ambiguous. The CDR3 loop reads CASTFTTSGNTIYF. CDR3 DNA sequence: TGTGCCAGCACGTTCACCACCTCTGGAAACACCATATATTTT. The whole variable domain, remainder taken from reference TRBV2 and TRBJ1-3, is EPEVTQTPSHQVTQMGQEVILRCVPISNHLYFYWYRQILGQKVEFLVSFYNNEISEKSEIFDDQFSVERPDGSNFTLKIRSTKLEDSAMYFCASTFTTSGNTIYFGEGSWLTVV.